A selection of T cell receptor beta chains follows, all from one sample in a study of T cell responses to AZD1222 COVID-19 vaccine. The method was immunoSEQ multiplex PCR; TCRdb's version includes in-frame clones alone and lacks a portion of them. The data hold 110,000 to 150,000 clones, with roughly 93% observed a single time. This specimen was peripheral blood, taken after recovery from COVID-19. These receptors were obtained from an adult who had recovered from COVID-19. CDR3s include the opening cysteine and the closing phenylalanine or tryptophan. A D gene is named only where the DNA matches it firmly. Not every row has a clone size; where given, it reads once, few, many or a size class.

d_gene: -; abundance: -; j_gene: TRBJ2-6; v_gene: TRBV7-9; CDR3aa: CASSLKGGSGANVLTF; CDR3nt: TGTGCCAGCAGCTTAAAGGGTGGCTCTGGGGCCAACGTCCTGACTTTC
d_gene: TRBD1; abundance: -; j_gene: TRBJ2-3; v_gene: TRBV10-2; CDR3aa: CASSGTGRNLTWSTDTQYF; CDR3nt: TGCGCCAGCAGTGGGACAGGTCGGAATCTAACATGGAGCACAGATACGCAGTATTTT
d_gene: -; abundance: -; j_gene: TRBJ2-1; v_gene: TRBV2; CDR3aa: CASPRLAYNEQFF; CDR3nt: TGTGCCAGCCCACGTCTAGCCTACAATGAGCAGTTCTTC
d_gene: TRBD2; abundance: few; j_gene: TRBJ2-7; v_gene: TRBV30; CDR3aa: CAWSSLAGAREQYF; CDR3nt: TGTGCCTGGAGTTCGCTAGCGGGAGCTCGAGAGCAGTACTTC
d_gene: TRBD1; abundance: -; j_gene: TRBJ1-1; v_gene: TRBV2; CDR3aa: CASSEASGQRWTEAFF; CDR3nt: TGTGCCAGCAGTGAAGCGTCGGGACAGAGGTGGACTGAAGCTTTCTTT
d_gene: -; abundance: -; j_gene: TRBJ2-2; v_gene: TRBV2; CDR3aa: CASSLAGGGAGELFF; CDR3nt: TGTGCCAGCAGTCTTGCGGGCGGTGGTGCCGGGGAGCTGTTTTTT
d_gene: -; abundance: -; j_gene: TRBJ2-7; v_gene: TRBV27; CDR3aa: CASSFRSEQYF; CDR3nt: TGTGCCAGCAGTTTCCGGTCCGAGCAGTACTTC
d_gene: TRBD1; abundance: -; j_gene: TRBJ2-7; v_gene: TRBV7-3; CDR3aa: CASSPHRDRDYEQYF; CDR3nt: TGTGCCAGCAGCCCCCACCGGGACAGGGACTACGAGCAGTACTTC
d_gene: TRBD1; abundance: -; j_gene: TRBJ1-5; v_gene: TRBV5-3; CDR3aa: CARSPGQGDWFNQPQHF; CDR3nt: TGTGCCAGAAGCCCGGGGCAGGGGGACTGGTTCAATCAGCCCCAGCATTTT
d_gene: -; abundance: -; j_gene: TRBJ2-7; v_gene: TRBV3-1/TRBV3-2; CDR3aa: CASSPWTAGEQYF; CDR3nt: TGTGCCAGCAGCCCCTGGACAGCGGGGGAGCAGTACTTC
d_gene: -; abundance: -; j_gene: TRBJ2-2; v_gene: TRBV12-3/TRBV12-4; CDR3aa: CASTPTRTGELFF; CDR3nt: TGTGCCAGCACCCCGACACGCACCGGGGAGCTGTTTTTT
d_gene: -; abundance: -; j_gene: TRBJ1-2; v_gene: TRBV30; CDR3aa: CAWSPQNYGYTF; CDR3nt: TGTGCCTGGAGTCCCCAGAACTATGGCTACACCTTC
d_gene: TRBD2; abundance: once; j_gene: TRBJ2-7; v_gene: TRBV24-1; CDR3aa: CATSDARSSGPYEQYF; CDR3nt: TGTGCCACCAGTGATGCTCGGTCTAGCGGACCCTACGAGCAGTACTTC
d_gene: TRBD2; abundance: -; j_gene: TRBJ2-7; v_gene: TRBV23-1; CDR3aa: CASSQSKREAYEQYF; CDR3nt: TGCGCCAGCAGTCAATCGAAGCGGGAGGCCTACGAGCAGTACTTC
d_gene: TRBD1; abundance: -; j_gene: TRBJ1-2; v_gene: TRBV28; CDR3aa: CASTSGQGDGYTF; CDR3nt: TGTGCCAGCACTTCGGGACAGGGGGATGGCTACACCTTC
d_gene: -; abundance: -; j_gene: TRBJ2-5; v_gene: TRBV5-1; CDR3aa: CASNTGGAETQYF; CDR3nt: TGCGCCAGCAATACGGGGGGCGCAGAGACCCAGTACTTC
d_gene: TRBD1; abundance: -; j_gene: TRBJ1-6; v_gene: TRBV6-4; CDR3aa: CASRRGQDNSPLHF; CDR3nt: TGTGCCAGCAGGAGGGGACAGGATAATTCACCCCTCCACTTT
d_gene: TRBD1; abundance: -; j_gene: TRBJ1-1; v_gene: TRBV5-4; CDR3aa: CASSWTGANTEAFF; CDR3nt: TGTGCCAGCAGTTGGACAGGGGCGAACACTGAAGCTTTCTTT
d_gene: -; abundance: -; j_gene: TRBJ1-2; v_gene: TRBV28; CDR3aa: CASFYLVKGYTF; CDR3nt: TGTGCCAGCTTCTACCTTGTAAAGGGCTACACCTTC
d_gene: -; abundance: -; j_gene: TRBJ2-2; v_gene: TRBV7-3; CDR3aa: CASSRGTGELFF; CDR3nt: TGTGCCAGCAGCCGGGGGACCGGGGAGCTGTTTTTT
d_gene: TRBD2; abundance: -; j_gene: TRBJ2-7; v_gene: TRBV7-8; CDR3aa: CASSNQAGGSYEQYF; CDR3nt: TGTGCCAGCAGCAATCAAGCGGGAGGGTCCTACGAGCAGTACTTC
d_gene: -; abundance: -; j_gene: TRBJ2-3; v_gene: TRBV18; CDR3aa: CASSPRTESYSTDTQYF; CDR3nt: TGTGCCAGCTCACCCCGGACGGAGAGCTATAGCACAGATACGCAGTATTTT
d_gene: TRBD2; abundance: -; j_gene: TRBJ2-1; v_gene: TRBV5-4; CDR3aa: CASSRSAGGNNEQFF; CDR3nt: TGTGCCAGCAGCCGATCAGCGGGAGGGAACAATGAGCAGTTCTTC
d_gene: TRBD1; abundance: -; j_gene: TRBJ2-3; v_gene: TRBV3-1/TRBV3-2; CDR3aa: CASSQEKDRGLSDTQYF; CDR3nt: TGTGCCAGCAGCCAAGAGAAGGACAGGGGGCTGTCCGATACGCAGTATTTT
d_gene: -; abundance: -; j_gene: TRBJ1-6; v_gene: TRBV7-8; CDR3aa: CASSLMDNSPLHF; CDR3nt: TGTGCCAGCAGCTTAATGGATAATTCACCCCTCCACTTT
d_gene: TRBD1; abundance: -; j_gene: TRBJ2-1; v_gene: TRBV5-1; CDR3aa: CASSVGQDNEQFF; CDR3nt: TGCGCCAGCAGCGTCGGACAGGACAATGAGCAGTTCTTC
d_gene: -; abundance: -; j_gene: TRBJ2-7; v_gene: TRBV29-1; CDR3aa: CSARASSYEQYF; CDR3nt: TGCAGCGCCCGTGCGAGCTCCTACGAGCAGTACTTC
d_gene: -; abundance: -; j_gene: TRBJ2-3; v_gene: TRBV5-4; CDR3aa: CASSLARGRSTDTQYF; CDR3nt: TGTGCCAGCAGCTTGGCGAGGGGACGGAGCACAGATACGCAGTATTTT
d_gene: TRBD2; abundance: -; j_gene: TRBJ2-1; v_gene: TRBV7-2; CDR3aa: CASSGGGEQFF; CDR3nt: TGTGCCAGCAGCGGGGGGGGTGAGCAGTTCTTC
d_gene: TRBD2; abundance: -; j_gene: TRBJ2-5; v_gene: TRBV3-1/TRBV3-2; CDR3aa: CASSQDPLAGGGRETQYF; CDR3nt: TGTGCCAGCAGCCAAGATCCTCTAGCGGGAGGAGGTCGAGAGACCCAGTACTTC
d_gene: -; abundance: few; j_gene: TRBJ2-7; v_gene: TRBV6-6; CDR3aa: CASSYDTSSYEQYF; CDR3nt: TGTGCCAGCAGTTACGACACCAGTAGCTACGAGCAGTACTTC